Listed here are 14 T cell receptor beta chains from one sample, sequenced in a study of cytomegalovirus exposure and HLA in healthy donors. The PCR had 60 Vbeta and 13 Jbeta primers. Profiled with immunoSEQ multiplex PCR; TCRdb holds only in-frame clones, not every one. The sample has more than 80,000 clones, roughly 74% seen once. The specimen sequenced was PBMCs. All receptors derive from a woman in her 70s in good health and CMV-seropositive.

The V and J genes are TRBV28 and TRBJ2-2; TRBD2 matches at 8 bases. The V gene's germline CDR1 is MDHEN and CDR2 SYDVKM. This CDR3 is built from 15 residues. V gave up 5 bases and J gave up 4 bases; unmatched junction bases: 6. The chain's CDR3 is CASSRSGVSTGELFF. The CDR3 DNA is TGTGCCAGCAGTCGTAGCGGGGTTTCCACCGGGGAGCTGTTTTTT.

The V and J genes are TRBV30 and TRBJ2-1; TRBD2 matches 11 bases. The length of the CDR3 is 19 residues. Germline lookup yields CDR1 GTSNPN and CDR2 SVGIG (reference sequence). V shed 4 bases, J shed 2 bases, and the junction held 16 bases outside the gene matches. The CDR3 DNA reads TGTGCCTGGACATGGCGAAGGCTAGCGGGAGGTAAAACCTACAATGAGCAGTTCTTC. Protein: CAWTWRRLAGGKTYNEQFF.

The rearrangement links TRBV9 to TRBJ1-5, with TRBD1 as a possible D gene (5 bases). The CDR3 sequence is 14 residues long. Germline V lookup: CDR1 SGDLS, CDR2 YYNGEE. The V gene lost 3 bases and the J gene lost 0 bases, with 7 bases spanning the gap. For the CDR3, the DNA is TGTGCCAGCAGCGGGACAATTAGCAATCAGCCCCAGCATTTT. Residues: CASSGTISNQPQHF.

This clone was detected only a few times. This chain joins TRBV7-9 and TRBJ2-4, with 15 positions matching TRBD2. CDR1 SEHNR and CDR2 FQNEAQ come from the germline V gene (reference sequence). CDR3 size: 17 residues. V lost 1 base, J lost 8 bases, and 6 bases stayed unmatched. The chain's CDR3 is CASSLGGLAGGRHIQYF. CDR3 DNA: TGTGCCAGCAGCTTAGGGGGACTAGCGGGGGGCAGGCACATTCAGTACTTC.

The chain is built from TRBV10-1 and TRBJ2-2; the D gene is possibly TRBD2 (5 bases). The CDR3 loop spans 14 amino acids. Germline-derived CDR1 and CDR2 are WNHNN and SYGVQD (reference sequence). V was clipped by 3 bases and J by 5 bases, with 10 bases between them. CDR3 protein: CASSDLTGTGELFF. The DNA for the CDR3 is TGCGCCAGCAGTGACCTGACGGGGACCGGGGAGCTGTTTTTT.

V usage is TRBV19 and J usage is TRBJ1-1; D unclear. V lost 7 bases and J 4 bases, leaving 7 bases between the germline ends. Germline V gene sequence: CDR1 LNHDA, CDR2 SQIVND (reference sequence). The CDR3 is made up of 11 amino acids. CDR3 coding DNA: TGTGCCAGTAATCGAGGCACTGAAGCTTTCTTT. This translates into CASNRGTEAFF.

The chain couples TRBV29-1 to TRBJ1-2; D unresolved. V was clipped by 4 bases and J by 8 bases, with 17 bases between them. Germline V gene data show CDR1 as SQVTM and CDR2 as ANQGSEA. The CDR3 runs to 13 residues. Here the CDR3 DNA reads TGCAGCGTTGCCCCCCCAGGAGGAGCGGGCTACACCTTC. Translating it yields CSVAPPGGAGYTF.

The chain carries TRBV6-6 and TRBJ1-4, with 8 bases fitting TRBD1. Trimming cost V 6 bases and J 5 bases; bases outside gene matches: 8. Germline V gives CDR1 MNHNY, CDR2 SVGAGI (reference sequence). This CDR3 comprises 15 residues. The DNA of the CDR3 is TGTGCCAGCAGAAAAGACGGGACAGGCAATGAAAAACTGTTTTTT. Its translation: CASRKDGTGNEKLFF.

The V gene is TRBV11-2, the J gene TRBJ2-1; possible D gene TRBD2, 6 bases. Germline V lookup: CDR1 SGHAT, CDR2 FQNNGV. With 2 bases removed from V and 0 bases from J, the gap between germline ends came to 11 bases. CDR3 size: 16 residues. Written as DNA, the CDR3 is TGTGCCAGCAGCTTATTGGAGGGGACCTCCTACAATGAGCAGTTCTTC. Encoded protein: CASSLLEGTSYNEQFF.

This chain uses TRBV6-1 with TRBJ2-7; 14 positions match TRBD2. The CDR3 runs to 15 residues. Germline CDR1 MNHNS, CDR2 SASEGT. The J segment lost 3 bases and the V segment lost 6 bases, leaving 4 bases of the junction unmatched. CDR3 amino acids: CASSQGLAGVYEQYF. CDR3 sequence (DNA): TGTGCCAGCAGCCAGGGACTAGCGGGAGTCTACGAGCAGTACTTC.

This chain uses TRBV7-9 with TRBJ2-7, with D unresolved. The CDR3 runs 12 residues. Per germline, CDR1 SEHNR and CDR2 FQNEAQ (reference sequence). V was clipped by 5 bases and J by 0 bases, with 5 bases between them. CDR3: CASSPNSYEQYF. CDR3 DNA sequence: TGTGCCAGCAGCCCCAACTCCTACGAGCAGTACTTC.

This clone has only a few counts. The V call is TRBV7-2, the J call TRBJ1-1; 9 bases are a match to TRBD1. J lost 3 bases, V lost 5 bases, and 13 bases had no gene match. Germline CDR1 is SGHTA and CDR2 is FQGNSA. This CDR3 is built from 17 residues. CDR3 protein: CASSLRTGAPSYTEAFF. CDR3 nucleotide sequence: TGTGCCAGCAGCCTTCGGACAGGGGCCCCTTCGTACACTGAAGCTTTCTTT.

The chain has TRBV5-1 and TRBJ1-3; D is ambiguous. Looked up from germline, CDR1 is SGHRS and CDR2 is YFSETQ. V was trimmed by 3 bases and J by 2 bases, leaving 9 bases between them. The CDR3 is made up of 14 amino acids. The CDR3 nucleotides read TGCGCCAGCAGCTCGCGACTTACTGGAAACACCATATATTTT. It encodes CASSSRLTGNTIYF.

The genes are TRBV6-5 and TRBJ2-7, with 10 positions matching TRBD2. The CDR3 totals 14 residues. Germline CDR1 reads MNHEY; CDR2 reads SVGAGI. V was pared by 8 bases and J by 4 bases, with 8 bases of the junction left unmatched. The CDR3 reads CASRGAAGGYEQYF. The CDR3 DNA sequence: TGTGCCAGCCGCGGGGCAGCGGGAGGGTACGAGCAGTACTTC.